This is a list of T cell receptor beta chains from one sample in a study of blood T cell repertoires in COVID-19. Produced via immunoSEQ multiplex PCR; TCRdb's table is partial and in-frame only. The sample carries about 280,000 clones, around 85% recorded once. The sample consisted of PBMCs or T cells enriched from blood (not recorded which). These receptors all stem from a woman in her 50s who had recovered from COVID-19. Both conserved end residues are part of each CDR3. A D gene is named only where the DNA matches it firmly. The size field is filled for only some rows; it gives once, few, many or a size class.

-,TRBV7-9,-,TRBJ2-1,TGTGCCAACAGAGCGCAGGGCTACAATGAGCAGTTCTTC,CANRAQGYNEQFF
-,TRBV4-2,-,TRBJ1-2,TGTGCCAGCAGCTACTCCCCCGAGGGTCCGTATGGCTACACCTTC,CASSYSPEGPYGYTF
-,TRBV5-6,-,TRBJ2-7,TGTGCCAGCAGCTGGACTAAATCGATGTCCTACGAGCAGTACTTC,CASSWTKSMSYEQYF
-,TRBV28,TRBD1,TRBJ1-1,TGTGCCAGCAGTTTTGTTGGTAGGGGGCTTTGGAAGCCTGAAGCTTTCTTT,CASSFVGRGLWKPEAFF
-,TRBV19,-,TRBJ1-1,TGTGCCAGTAGTCTTACAAAGAACACTGAAGCTTTCTTT,CASSLTKNTEAFF
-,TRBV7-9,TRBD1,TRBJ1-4,TGTGCCAGCAGCTTAAGAGGCCAGGGGGCAAATGAAAAACTGTTTTTT,CASSLRGQGANEKLFF
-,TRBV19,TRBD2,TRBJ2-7,TGTGCCAGTAGCCGTTTAGCGGGGGGGTACGAGCAGTACTTC,CASSRLAGGYEQYF
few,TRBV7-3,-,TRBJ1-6,TGTGCCAGCAGCTTAACCCAGTATAATTCACCCCTCCACTTT,CASSLTQYNSPLHF
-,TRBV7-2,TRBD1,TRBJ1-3,TGTGCCAGCAGCCAGAGGGGGCTATCCTCTGGAAACACCATATATTTT,CASSQRGLSSGNTIYF
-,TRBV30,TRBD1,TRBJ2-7,TGTGCCTGGAGCCAGGGACAGGGTGTTCCCGAGCAGTACTTC,CAWSQGQGVPEQYF
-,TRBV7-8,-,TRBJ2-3,TGTGCCAGCAGCCAAGGGGGTGTTGATACGCAGTATTTT,CASSQGGVDTQYF
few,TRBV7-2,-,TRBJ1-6,TGTGCCAGCAGCTTAGTCCCGCGGGATTCACCCCTCCACTTT,CASSLVPRDSPLHF
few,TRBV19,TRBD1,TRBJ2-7,TGTGCCAGTAAGGGGGCTTACGAGCAGTACTTC,CASKGAYEQYF
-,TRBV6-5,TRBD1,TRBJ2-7,TGTGCCAGCAGTTCCGTCCAGGGGGCCCACGAGCAGTACTTC,CASSSVQGAHEQYF
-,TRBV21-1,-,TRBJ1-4,TGTGCCAGCAGCCAAAGACAGGGGGGGAATGAAAAACTGTTTTTT,CASSQRQGGNEKLFF
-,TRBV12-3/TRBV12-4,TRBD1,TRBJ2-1,TGTGCCAGCAGTGGACAGGGTAGGGAGCAGTTCTTC,CASSGQGREQFF
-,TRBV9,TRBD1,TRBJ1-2,TGTGCCAGCAGCGCAAACAGGGGCAGGAATGGCTACACCTTC,CASSANRGRNGYTF
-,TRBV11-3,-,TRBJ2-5,TGTGCCAGCAGCTTATCAGGGGAGAAGACCCAGTACTTC,CASSLSGEKTQYF
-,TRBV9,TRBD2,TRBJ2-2,TGTGCCAGCAGCGTAGGACTAGCGGGGCTCACCGGGGAGCTGTTTTTT,CASSVGLAGLTGELFF
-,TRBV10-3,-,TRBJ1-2,TGTGCCATCAGTGAGAAACCGGACACGGCCAGTGGCTACACCTTC,CAISEKPDTASGYTF
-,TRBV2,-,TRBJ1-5,TGTGCCAGCAGTTTTCAGGGGTTTCAGCCCCAGCATTTT,CASSFQGFQPQHF
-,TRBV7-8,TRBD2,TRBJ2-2,TGTGCCAGCAGCCCAGCGGGGGACTCCTACACCGGGGAGCTGTTTTTT,CASSPAGDSYTGELFF
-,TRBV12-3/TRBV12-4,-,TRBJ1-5,TGTGCCACCCAGGTTGGGAATCAGCCCCAGCATTTT,CATQVGNQPQHF
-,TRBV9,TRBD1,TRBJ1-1,TGTGCCAGCAGCGTTGGGACAGGGGTGACTGAAGCTTTCTTT,CASSVGTGVTEAFF
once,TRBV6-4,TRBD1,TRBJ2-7,TGTGCCAACCATCGGGGGACAGGACCCTACGAGCAGTACTTC,CANHRGTGPYEQYF
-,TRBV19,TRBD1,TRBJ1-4,TGTGCCAGTAGACAGGGGTCTAATGAAAAACTGTTTTTT,CASRQGSNEKLFF
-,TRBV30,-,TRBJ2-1,TGTGCCTGGAGGGCAACTAGACCTAACAATGAGCAGTTCTTC,CAWRATRPNNEQFF
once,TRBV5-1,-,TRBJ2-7,TGCGCCAGCAGCCCTACGGCAGGGGGGACCTACGAGCAGTACTTC,CASSPTAGGTYEQYF
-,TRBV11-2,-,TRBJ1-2,TGTGCCAGCAGAAGAGTTAGGGCGGGGGATGGCTACACCTTC,CASRRVRAGDGYTF
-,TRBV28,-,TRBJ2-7,TGTGCCAGCACCCTAACCGCCGGGTACGAGCAGTACTTC,CASTLTAGYEQYF
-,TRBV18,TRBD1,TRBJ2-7,TGTGCCAGCTCACCTAGACGGGACAGAACCTACGAGCAGTACTTC,CASSPRRDRTYEQYF
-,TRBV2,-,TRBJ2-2,TGTGCCAGCAGTGTTGTCGTTACGAACACCGGGGAGCTGTTTTTT,CASSVVVTNTGELFF
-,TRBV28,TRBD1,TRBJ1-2,TGTGCCAGCAGTGAGGGACAGGCGAACTATGGCTACACCTTC,CASSEGQANYGYTF
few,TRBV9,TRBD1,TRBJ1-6,TGTGCCAGCAGCGTAGGGACAGGGAATTCACCCCTCCACTTT,CASSVGTGNSPLHF
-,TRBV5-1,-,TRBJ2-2,TGCGCCAGCAGCCCAACTCTCGAAGGAGGCAACGGGGAGCTGTTTTTT,CASSPTLEGGNGELFF
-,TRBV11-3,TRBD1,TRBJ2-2,TGTGCCAGCAGCTTGGCAGGGGGCTACACCGGGGAGCTGTTTTTT,CASSLAGGYTGELFF
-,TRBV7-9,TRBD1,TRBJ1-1,TGTGCCAGCAGCCCGTTGGGGGACAGCGGCACTGAAGCTTTCTTT,CASSPLGDSGTEAFF
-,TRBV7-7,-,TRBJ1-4,TGTGCCAGCAGCTTAGGGCCCAGGGGAGCTAGTGAAAAACTGTTTTTT,CASSLGPRGASEKLFF
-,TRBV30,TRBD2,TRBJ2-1,TGTGCCTGGAGTGTAAGGACTAGCGGGATGACGGGCAATGAGCAGTTCTTC,CAWSVRTSGMTGNEQFF
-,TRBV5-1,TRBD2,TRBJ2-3,TGCGCCAGCAGCAGCCGGACTAGCGCGGATACGCAGTATTTT,CASSSRTSADTQYF
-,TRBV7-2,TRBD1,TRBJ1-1,TGTGCCAGCAGCTTGGAGGACAGGGTGACTGAAGCTTTCTTT,CASSLEDRVTEAFF
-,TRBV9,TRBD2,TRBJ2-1,TGTGCCAGCAGCCCCGGGACTAGCGGTGAGCAGTTCTTC,CASSPGTSGEQFF
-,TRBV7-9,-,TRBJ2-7,TGTGCCAGCAGCTTACTACAGGGTGTCCACGAGCAGTACTTC,CASSLLQGVHEQYF
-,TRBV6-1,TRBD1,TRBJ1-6,TGTGCCAGCAGTGAAGCGGGGACAGGGTCCCCCTATAATTCACCCCTCCACTTT,CASSEAGTGSPYNSPLHF
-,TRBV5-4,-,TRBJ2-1,TGTGCCAGCAGCTTGGGTTTCCGGGTGAGCGGCTACAATGAGCAGTTCTTC,CASSLGFRVSGYNEQFF
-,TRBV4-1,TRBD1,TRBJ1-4,TGCGCCAGCAGCCAAACCGGGACAGGGCTCTCCAATGAAAAACTGTTTTTT,CASSQTGTGLSNEKLFF
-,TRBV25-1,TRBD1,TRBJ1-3,TGTGCCAGCACCGCGGACAGGGGATATGGAAACACCATATATTTT,CASTADRGYGNTIYF